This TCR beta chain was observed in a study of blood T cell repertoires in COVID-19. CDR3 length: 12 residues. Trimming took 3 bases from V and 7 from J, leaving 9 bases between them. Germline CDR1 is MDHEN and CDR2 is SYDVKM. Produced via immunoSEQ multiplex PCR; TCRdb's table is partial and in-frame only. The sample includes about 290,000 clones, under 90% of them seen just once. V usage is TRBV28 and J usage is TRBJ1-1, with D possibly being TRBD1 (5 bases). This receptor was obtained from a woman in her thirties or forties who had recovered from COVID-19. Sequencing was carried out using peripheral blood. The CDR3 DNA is TGTGCCAGCAGTTTGGGGCAGGGTGAAGCTTTCTTT. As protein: CASSLGQGEAFF.